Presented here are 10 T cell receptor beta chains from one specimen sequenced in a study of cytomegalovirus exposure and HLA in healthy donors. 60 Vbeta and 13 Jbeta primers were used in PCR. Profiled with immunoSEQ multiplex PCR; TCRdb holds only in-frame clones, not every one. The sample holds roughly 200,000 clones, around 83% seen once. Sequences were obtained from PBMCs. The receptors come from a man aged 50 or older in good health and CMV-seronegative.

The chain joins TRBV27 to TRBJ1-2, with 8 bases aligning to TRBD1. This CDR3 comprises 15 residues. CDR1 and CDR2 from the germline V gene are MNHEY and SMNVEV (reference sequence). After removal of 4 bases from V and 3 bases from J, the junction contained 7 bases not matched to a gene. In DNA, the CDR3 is TGTGCCAGCAGTTCACGACAGGGGCGCCACTATGGCTACACCTTC. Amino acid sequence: CASSSRQGRHYGYTF.

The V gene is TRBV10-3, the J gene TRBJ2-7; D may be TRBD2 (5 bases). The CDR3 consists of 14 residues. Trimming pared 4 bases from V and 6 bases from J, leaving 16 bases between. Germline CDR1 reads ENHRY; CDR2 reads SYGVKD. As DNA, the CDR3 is TGTGCCATCAGTGTGGGGTCGGGGATGGGCGAGCAGTACTTC. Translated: CAISVGSGMGEQYF.

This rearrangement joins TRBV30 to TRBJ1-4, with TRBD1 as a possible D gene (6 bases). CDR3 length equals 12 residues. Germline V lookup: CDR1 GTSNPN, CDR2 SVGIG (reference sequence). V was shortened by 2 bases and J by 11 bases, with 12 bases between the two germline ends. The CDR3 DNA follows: TGTGCCTGGAGTCACACAGGGAGCAAACTGTTTTTT. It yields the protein CAWSHTGSKLFF.

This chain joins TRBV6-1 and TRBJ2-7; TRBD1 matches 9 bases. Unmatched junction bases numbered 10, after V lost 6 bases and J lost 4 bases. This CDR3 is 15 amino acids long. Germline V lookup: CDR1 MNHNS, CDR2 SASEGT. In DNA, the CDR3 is TGTGCCAGCAGGGCTCCGGGACAGGGTTTGTACGAGCAGTACTTC. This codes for CASRAPGQGLYEQYF.

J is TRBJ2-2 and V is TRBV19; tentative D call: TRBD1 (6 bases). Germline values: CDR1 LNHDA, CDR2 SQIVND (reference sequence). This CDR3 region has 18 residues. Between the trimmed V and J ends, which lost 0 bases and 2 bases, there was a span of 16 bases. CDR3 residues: CASSIDFTGRGNTGELFF. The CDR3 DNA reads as TGTGCCAGTAGTATAGATTTTACGGGCAGGGGAAACACCGGGGAGCTGTTTTTT.

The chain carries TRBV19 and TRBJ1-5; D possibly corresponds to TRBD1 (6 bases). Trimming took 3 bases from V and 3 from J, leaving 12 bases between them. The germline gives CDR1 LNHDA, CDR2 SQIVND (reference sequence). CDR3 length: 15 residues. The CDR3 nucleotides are TGTGCCAGTAGTATGGACAGAAGGACCAATCAGCCCCAGCATTTT. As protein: CASSMDRRTNQPQHF.

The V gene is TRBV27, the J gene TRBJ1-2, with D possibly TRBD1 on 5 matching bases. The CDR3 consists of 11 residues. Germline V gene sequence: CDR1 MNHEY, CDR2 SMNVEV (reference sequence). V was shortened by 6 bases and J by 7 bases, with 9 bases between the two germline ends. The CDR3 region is CASRGRGGYTF. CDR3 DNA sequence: TGTGCCAGCAGAGGGAGGGGTGGCTACACCTTC.

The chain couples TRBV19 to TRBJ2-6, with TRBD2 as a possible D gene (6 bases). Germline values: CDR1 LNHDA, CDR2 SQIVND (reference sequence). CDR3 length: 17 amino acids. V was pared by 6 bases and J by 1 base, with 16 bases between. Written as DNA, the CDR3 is TGTGCCAGTAGGGAGGGAGGAGGACCATCTGGGGCCAACGTCCTGACTTTC. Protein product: CASREGGGPSGANVLTF.

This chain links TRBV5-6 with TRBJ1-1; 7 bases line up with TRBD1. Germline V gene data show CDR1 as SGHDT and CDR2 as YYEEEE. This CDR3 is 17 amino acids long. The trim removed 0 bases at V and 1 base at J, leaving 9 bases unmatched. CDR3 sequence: CASSLGGLGQANTEAFF. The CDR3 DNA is TGTGCCAGCAGCTTGGGGGGGCTTGGACAGGCGAACACTGAAGCTTTCTTT.

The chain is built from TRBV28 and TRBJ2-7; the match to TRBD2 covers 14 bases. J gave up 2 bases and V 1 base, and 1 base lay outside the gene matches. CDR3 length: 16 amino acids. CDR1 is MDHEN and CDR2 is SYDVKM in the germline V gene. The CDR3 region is CASSLLGLAGAYEQYF. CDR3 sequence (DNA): TGTGCCAGCAGTTTATTGGGACTAGCGGGAGCCTACGAGCAGTACTTC.